Sequencing of this T cell receptor (beta chain) was carried out in a study of PD-1 blockade in classical Hodgkin lymphoma. Every patient had relapsed following autologous stem cell transplantation, and cohorts differed in brentuximab vedotin exposure. Deletions cut 6 bases from V and 0 bases from J, with 9 bases between. CDR3 size: 14 residues. CDR1 and CDR2 (germline): KGHSH, LQKENI. Using immunoSEQ multiplex PCR, the repertoire was profiled, and TCRdb retains in-frame clones only, with some absent. This sample yields about 98,000 clones, of which 75% to 85% are seen a single time; 16% belongs to the top ten.

The genes are TRBV18 and TRBJ2-1; possible D gene TRBD2, 5 bases. This sequence originates from a human donor with classical Hodgkin lymphoma. The specimen comprised peripheral blood mononuclear cells (PBMCs), sampled before the second cycle of nivolumab. DNA of the CDR3: TGTGCCAGCTCGGAAGGAGGCTCCTACAATGAGCAGTTCTTC. Encoded protein: CASSEGGSYNEQFF.